Included here is one T cell receptor beta chain sequence, with context. Germline V lookup: CDR1 PRHDT, CDR2 FYEKMQ (reference sequence). Trimming removed 5 bases from V and 4 bases from J; junction bases left unmatched: 10. This CDR3 is 16 amino acids long. The sample is drawn from a study of CD8 T cells in Susac syndrome. Sequencing of TCR beta was performed on blood CD8+ and CD4+ T cells. The RNA, 0.5 to 1 ug, was put through reverse transcription using random hexamers. One entry per CDR3 protein results from TCRdb running MiXCR on the immunoSEQ multiplex PCR reads. This table holds 200,000 to 250,000 distinct CDR3 sequences, approximately 90% found once.

The material sequenced was CD8+ T cells from PBMCs. This TCR was recovered from a human donor with multiple sclerosis. The V gene is TRBV13, the J gene TRBJ2-1; 8 nucleotides line up with TRBD2. CDR3 in amino acids: CASSPPSQRGYNEQFF. The CDR3 DNA sequence: TGTGCCAGCAGCCCCCCCTCTCAGCGGGGGTACAATGAGCAGTTCTTC.